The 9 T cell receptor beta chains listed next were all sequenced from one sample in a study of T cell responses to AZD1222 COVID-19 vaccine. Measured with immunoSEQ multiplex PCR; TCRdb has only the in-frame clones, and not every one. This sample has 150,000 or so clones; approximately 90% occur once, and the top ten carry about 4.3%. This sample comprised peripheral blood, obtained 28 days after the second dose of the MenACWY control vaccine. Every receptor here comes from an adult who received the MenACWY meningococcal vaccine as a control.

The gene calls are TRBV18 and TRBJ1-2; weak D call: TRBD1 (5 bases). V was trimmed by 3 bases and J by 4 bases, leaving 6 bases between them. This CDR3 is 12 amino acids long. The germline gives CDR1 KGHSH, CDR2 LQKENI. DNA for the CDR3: TGTGCCAGCTCACCCGACAGCTATGGCTACACCTTC. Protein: CASSPDSYGYTF.

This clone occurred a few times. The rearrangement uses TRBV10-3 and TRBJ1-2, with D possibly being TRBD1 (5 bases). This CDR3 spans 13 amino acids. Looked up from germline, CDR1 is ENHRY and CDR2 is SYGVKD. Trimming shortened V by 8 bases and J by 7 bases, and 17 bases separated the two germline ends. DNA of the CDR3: TGTGCCATCCCGGGACGTGAAAATTCTGGCTACACCTTC. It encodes CAIPGRENSGYTF.

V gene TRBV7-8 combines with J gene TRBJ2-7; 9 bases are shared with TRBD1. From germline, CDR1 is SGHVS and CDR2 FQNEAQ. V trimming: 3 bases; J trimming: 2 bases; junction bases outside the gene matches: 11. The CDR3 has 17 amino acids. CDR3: CASSFQLDRGRAYEQYF. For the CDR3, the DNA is TGTGCCAGCAGCTTCCAACTGGACAGGGGTAGGGCCTACGAGCAGTACTTC.

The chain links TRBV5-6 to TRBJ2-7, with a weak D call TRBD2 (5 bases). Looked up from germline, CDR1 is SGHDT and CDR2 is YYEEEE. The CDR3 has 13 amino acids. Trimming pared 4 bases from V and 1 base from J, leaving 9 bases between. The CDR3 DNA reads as TGTGCCAGCAGCAGGGAGCCTTCCTACGAGCAGTACTTC. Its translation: CASSREPSYEQYF.

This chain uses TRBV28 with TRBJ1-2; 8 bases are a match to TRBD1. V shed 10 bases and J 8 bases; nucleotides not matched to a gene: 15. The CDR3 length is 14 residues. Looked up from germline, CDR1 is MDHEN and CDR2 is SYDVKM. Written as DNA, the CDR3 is TGTGCCATCGCGTGGACCCGGACAGGGAACGGCTACACCTTC. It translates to CAIAWTRTGNGYTF.

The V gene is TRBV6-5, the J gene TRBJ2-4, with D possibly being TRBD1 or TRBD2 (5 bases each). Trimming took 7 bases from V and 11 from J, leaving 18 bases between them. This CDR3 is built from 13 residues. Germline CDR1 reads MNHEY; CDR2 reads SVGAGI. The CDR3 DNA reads TGTGCCAGCACCCTGACCGGGGCAGCATTTCAGTACTTC. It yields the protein CASTLTGAAFQYF.

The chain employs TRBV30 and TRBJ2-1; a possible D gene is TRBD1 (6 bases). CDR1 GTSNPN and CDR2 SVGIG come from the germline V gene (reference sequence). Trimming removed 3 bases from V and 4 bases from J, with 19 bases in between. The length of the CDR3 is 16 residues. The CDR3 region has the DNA TGTGCCTGGAGGGGTATCCGGAGGACAGATTACAATGAGCAGTTCTTC. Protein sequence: CAWRGIRRTDYNEQFF.

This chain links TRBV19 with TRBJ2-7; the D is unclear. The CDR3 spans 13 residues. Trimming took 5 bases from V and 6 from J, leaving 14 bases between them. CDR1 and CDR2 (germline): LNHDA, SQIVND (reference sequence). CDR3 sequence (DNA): TGTGCCAGTAGTTTAACTGTCGCAGGCGAGCAGTACTTC. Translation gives CASSLTVAGEQYF.

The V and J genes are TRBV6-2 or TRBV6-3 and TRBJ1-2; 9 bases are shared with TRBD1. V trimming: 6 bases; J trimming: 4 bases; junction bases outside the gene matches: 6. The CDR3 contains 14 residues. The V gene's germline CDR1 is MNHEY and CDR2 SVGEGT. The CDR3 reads CASSNGQGPYGYTF. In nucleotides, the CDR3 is TGTGCCAGCAGCAACGGACAGGGGCCCTATGGCTACACCTTC.